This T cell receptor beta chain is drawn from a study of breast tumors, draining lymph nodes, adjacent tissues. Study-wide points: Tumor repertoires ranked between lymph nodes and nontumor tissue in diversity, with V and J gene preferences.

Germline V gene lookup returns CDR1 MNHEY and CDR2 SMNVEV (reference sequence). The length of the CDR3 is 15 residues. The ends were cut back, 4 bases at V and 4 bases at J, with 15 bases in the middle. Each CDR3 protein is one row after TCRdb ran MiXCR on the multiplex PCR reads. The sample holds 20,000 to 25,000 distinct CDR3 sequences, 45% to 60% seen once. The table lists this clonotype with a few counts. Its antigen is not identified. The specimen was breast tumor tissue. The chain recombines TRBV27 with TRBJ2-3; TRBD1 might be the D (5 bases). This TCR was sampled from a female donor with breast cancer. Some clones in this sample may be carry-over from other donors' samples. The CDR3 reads CASSSPTVSSDTQYF. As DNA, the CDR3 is TGTGCCAGCAGTTCCCCGACAGTATCTTCAGATACGCAGTATTTT.